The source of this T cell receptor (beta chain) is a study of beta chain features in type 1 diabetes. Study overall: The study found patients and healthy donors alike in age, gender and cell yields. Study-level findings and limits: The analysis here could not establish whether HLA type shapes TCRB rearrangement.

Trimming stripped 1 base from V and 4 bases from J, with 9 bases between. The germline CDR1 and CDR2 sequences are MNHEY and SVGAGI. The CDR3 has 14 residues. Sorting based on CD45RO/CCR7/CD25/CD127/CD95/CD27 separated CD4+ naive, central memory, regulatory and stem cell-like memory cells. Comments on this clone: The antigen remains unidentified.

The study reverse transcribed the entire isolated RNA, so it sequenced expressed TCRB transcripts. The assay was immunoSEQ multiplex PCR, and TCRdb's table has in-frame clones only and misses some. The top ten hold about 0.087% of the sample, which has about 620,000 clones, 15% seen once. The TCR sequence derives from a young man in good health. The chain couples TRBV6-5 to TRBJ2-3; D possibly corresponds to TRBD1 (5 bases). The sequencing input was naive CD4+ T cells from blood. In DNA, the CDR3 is TGTGCCAGCAGTTACTGGCAGGGATCAGATACGCAGTATTTT. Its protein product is CASSYWQGSDTQYF.